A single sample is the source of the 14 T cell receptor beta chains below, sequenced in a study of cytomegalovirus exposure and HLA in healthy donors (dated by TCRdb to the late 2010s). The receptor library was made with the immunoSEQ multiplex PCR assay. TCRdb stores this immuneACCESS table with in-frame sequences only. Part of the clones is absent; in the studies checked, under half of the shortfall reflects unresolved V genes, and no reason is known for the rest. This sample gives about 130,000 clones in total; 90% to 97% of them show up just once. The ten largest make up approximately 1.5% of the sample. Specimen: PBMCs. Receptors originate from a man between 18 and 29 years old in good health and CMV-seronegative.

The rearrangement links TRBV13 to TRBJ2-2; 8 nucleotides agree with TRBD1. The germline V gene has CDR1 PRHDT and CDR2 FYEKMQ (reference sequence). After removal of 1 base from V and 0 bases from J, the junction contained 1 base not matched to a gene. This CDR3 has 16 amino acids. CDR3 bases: TGTGCCAGCAGCTTAGACAGGGGGGCGAACACCGGGGAGCTGTTTTTT. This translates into CASSLDRGANTGELFF.

CDR3 bases: TGTGCCAGCAGCTTAGAAAGCGGGAGGGCCGGTAGCACCTACAATGAGCAGTTCTTC. Amino acids: CASSLESGRAGSTYNEQFF. This sequence joins TRBV7-2 and TRBJ2-1; 10 bases agree with TRBD2. Germline V gene lookup returns CDR1 SGHTA and CDR2 FQGNSA. The CDR3 contains 19 residues. J gave up 2 bases and V 1 base, and 11 bases lay outside the gene matches.

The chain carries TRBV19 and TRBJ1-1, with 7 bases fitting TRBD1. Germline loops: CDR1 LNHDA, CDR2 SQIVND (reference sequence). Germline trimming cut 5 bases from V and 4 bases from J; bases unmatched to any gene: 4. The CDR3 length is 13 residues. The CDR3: CASSSNRGTEAFF. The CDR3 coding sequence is TGTGCCAGTAGTTCGAACAGGGGCACTGAAGCTTTCTTT.

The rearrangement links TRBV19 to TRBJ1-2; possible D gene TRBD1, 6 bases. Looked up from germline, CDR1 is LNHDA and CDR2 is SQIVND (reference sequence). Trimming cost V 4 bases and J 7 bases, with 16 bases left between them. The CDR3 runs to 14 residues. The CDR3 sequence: CASSRTDGIGGYTF. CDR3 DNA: TGTGCCAGTAGTAGGACAGATGGGATCGGTGGCTACACCTTC.

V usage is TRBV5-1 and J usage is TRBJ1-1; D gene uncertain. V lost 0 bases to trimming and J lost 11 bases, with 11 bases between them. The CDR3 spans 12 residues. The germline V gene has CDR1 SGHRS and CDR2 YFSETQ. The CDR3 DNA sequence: TGCGCCAGCAGCTTGGGGGCAGCCCCGGCTTTCTTT. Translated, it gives CASSLGAAPAFF.

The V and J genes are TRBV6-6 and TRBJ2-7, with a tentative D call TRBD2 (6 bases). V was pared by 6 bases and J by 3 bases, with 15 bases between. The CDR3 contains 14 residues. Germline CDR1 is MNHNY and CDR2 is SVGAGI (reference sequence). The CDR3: CASSLGLTIYEQYF. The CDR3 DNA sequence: TGTGCCAGCAGCCTCGGACTAACCATCTACGAGCAGTACTTC.

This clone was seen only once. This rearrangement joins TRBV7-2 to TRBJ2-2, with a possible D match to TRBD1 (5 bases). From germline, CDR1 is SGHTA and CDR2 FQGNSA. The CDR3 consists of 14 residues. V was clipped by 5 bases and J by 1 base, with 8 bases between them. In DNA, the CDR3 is TGTGCCAGCAGCCCCGACAGGAACACCGGGGAGCTGTTTTTT. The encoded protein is CASSPDRNTGELFF.

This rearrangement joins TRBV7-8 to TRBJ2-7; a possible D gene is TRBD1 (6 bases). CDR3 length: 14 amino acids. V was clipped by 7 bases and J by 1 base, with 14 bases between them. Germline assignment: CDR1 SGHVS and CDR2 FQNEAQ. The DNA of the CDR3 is TGTGCCAGCAACGGGGCCAGGGGATCCTACGAGCAGTACTTC. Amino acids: CASNGARGSYEQYF.

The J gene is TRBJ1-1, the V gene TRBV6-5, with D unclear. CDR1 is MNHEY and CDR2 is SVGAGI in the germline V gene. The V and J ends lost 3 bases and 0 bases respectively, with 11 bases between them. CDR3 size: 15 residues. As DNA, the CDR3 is TGTGCCAGCAGTTATAATCAGAGGATGAACACTGAAGCTTTCTTT. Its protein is CASSYNQRMNTEAFF.

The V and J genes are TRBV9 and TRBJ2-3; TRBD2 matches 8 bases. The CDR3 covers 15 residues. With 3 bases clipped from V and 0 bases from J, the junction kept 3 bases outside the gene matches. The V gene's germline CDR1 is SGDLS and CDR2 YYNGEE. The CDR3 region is CASSDTSGSTDTQYF. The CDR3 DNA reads TGTGCCAGCAGCGACACTAGCGGTAGCACAGATACGCAGTATTTT.

DNA for the CDR3: TGTGCCACCAGCAATCGGGACAGATGGACCGGGGAGCTGTTTTTT. Its translation: CATSNRDRWTGELFF. V usage is TRBV15 and J usage is TRBJ2-2, with 7 bases matching TRBD1. This CDR3 is 15 amino acids long. V gave up 4 bases and J gave up 5 bases; unmatched junction bases: 7. Germline CDR1 reads LNHNV; CDR2 reads YYDKDF (reference sequence).

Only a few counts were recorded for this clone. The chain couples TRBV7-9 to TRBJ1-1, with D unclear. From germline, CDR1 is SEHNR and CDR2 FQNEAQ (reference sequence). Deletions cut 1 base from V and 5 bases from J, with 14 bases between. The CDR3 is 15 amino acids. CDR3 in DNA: TGTGCCAGCAGCTTAGGGCTGGGCCCGGGGACTGAAGCTTTCTTT. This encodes CASSLGLGPGTEAFF.

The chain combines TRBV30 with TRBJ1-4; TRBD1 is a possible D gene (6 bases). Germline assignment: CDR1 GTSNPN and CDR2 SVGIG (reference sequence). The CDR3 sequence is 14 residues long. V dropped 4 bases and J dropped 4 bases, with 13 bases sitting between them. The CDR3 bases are TGTGCCTGGACCGGGGGGCTAAATAATGAAAAACTGTTTTTT. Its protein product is CAWTGGLNNEKLFF.

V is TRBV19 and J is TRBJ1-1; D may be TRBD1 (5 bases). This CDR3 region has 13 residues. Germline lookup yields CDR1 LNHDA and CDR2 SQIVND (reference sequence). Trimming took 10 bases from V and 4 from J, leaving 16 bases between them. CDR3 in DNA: TGTGCCACTACTACCCGGGGGGGCACTGAAGCTTTCTTT. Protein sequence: CATTTRGGTEAFF.